One and the same sample provided the 23 T cell receptor beta chains below, sequenced in a study of blood T cell repertoires in COVID-19. Method: immunoSEQ multiplex PCR; TCRdb's copy keeps in-frame clones and lacks some. Of a few hundred thousand clones in the sample, 80% to 90% were seen once. Sequenced sample: peripheral blood. These receptors originate from a woman aged 65 to 85 with COVID-19, enrolled during active disease.

The CDR3 DNA sequence: TGTGCCAGCAGTGAAACTAGAGCGGGGGCCGGGGAGCTGTTTTTT. It encodes CASSETRAGAGELFF. The V gene is TRBV2, the J gene TRBJ2-2; 8 nucleotides line up with TRBD2. Per germline, CDR1 SNHLY and CDR2 FYNNEI. The junction had 5 bases not matched to a gene; V was cut back by 2 bases and J by 6 bases. CDR3 length: 15 amino acids.

The V call is TRBV6-1, the J call TRBJ1-1; unclear D gene. Trimming pared 2 bases from V and 11 bases from J, leaving 18 bases between. CDR1 is MNHNS, CDR2 SASEGT, per germline. CDR3 length equals 14 residues. CDR3 region: CASSEPARAKGAFF. The CDR3 DNA reads TGTGCCAGCAGTGAACCAGCGAGGGCAAAGGGCGCTTTCTTT.

The rearrangement uses TRBV2 and TRBJ1-2; 7 bases align to TRBD1. The CDR3 totals 13 residues. After removal of 7 bases from V and 2 bases from J, the junction contained 4 bases not matched to a gene. Germline V gene sequence: CDR1 SNHLY, CDR2 FYNNEI. The CDR3 is CASTTTGNYGYTF. Written as DNA, the CDR3 is TGTGCCAGCACCACGACAGGGAACTATGGCTACACCTTC.

This clone has more than one count but fewer than ten. The rearrangement uses TRBV6-1 and TRBJ2-7, with 8 bases lining up with TRBD1. CDR3 length: 16 amino acids. Germline-derived CDR1 and CDR2 are MNHNS and SASEGT. V shed 3 bases, J shed 4 bases, and the junction held 11 bases outside the gene matches. CDR3 sequence (DNA): TGTGCCAGCAGTGAGGAAGGACAGGGTTTGTTGTACGAGCAGTACTTC. Protein: CASSEEGQGLLYEQYF.

This clone has more than one count but fewer than ten. The junction departs from the called germline gene at one end, perhaps through a read error. The chain recombines TRBV7-7 with TRBJ2-1; 8 nucleotides match TRBD1. This CDR3 is 13 amino acids long. CDR1 and CDR2 from the germline V gene are SSHAT and FNYEAQ (reference sequence). This chain's CDR3 is CASSGIQGGEQFF. The CDR3 DNA reads TGTGCTAGCAGCGGCATACAGGGGGGAGAGCAGTTCTTC. Full variable domain (missing parts from reference TRBV7-7 and TRBJ2-1): GAGVSQSPRYKVTKRGQDVTLRCDPISSHATLYWYQQALGQGPEFLTYFNYEAQPDKSGLPSDRFSAERPEGSISTLTIQRTEQRDSAMYRCASSGIQGGEQFFGPGTRLTVL.

This clone was seen once. This rearrangement joins TRBV4-1 to TRBJ2-1; the D gene is possibly TRBD1 (6 bases). Deletions cut 4 bases from V and 4 bases from J, with 14 bases between. Germline assignment: CDR1 MGHRA and CDR2 YSYEKL. The CDR3 contains 15 residues. As DNA, the CDR3 is TGCGCCAGCAGCCCCGGACAGATTACTTACAATGAGCAGTTCTTC. Amino acids: CASSPGQITYNEQFF.

This chain joins TRBV5-1 and TRBJ1-4; TRBD1 matches at 10 bases. V shed 4 bases and J 8 bases; nucleotides not matched to a gene: 8. This CDR3 is 15 amino acids long. The V gene's germline CDR1 is SGHRS and CDR2 YFSETQ. The CDR3 DNA follows: TGCGCCAGCAGCCTCCAGGGACAGGGGTTCGAAAAACTGTTTTTT. The encoded protein is CASSLQGQGFEKLFF.

The CDR3 loop is CASSSVSGSTQYF. The CDR3 DNA reads as TGTGCCAGCAGCTCCGTTAGCGGGTCTACGCAGTATTTT. The rearrangement links TRBV11-2 to TRBJ2-3; TRBD2 aligns across 7 bases. Germline assignment: CDR1 SGHAT and CDR2 FQNNGV. This CDR3 is built from 13 residues. J lost 8 bases, V lost 4 bases, and 6 bases had no gene match.

The V gene is TRBV28, the J gene TRBJ2-4, with D maybe TRBD2 (6 bases). V was cut by 0 bases and J by 0 bases, with 12 bases left in between. The CDR3 runs to 17 residues. The V gene's germline CDR1 is MDHEN and CDR2 SYDVKM. CDR3 loop: CASSLWGGSKAKNIQYF. CDR3 DNA: TGTGCCAGCAGTTTATGGGGGGGTAGTAAAGCCAAAAACATTCAGTACTTC.

V and J are TRBV29-1 and TRBJ2-2, with TRBD2 matching over 9 bases. V dropped 4 bases and J dropped 3; count of bases not matched to a gene: 3. Germline values: CDR1 SQVTM, CDR2 ANQGSEA. The CDR3 contains 14 residues. The CDR3 DNA reads as TGCAGCGTTGCGACTAGCGGAGACACCGGGGAGCTGTTTTTT. Translating it yields CSVATSGDTGELFF.

The gene calls are TRBV11-1 and TRBJ2-7; TRBD2 matches at 7 bases. Trimming cost V 6 bases and J 0 bases; bases outside gene matches: 5. Germline CDR1 and CDR2: SGHAT and FQDESV (reference sequence). The CDR3 contains 14 residues. As DNA, the CDR3 is TGTGCCAGCAGACAGAGCGGGAACTCCTACGAGCAGTACTTC. Translated, it gives CASRQSGNSYEQYF.

The rearrangement joins TRBV6-2 or TRBV6-3 to TRBJ2-3; D is ambiguous. The CDR3 has 12 residues. CDR1 MNHEY and CDR2 SVGEGT come from the germline V gene. V was trimmed by 2 bases and J by 4 bases, leaving 4 bases between them. CDR3 sequence: CASSYPSDTQYF. The CDR3, as DNA: TGTGCCAGCAGTTACCCGTCAGATACGCAGTATTTT.

V usage is TRBV19 and J usage is TRBJ2-1, with 13 bases that match TRBD2. The CDR3 covers 17 residues. The germline V gene has CDR1 LNHDA and CDR2 SQIVND (reference sequence). V lost 4 bases and J lost 6; bases outside the gene matches: 9. Written as DNA, the CDR3 is TGTGCCAGTAGTACCTCCGGACTAGCGGGAGATTTCAATGAGCAGTTCTTC. Translated: CASSTSGLAGDFNEQFF.

V and J are TRBV18 and TRBJ1-1; weak D call: TRBD1 (5 bases). The CDR3 sequence is 14 residues long. Germline CDR1 KGHSH, CDR2 LQKENI. The V end lost 1 base, the J end lost 3 bases, and 9 bases lay between the germline ends. For the CDR3, the DNA is TGTGCCAGCTCACCACAGGGGTCGGACACTGAAGCTTTCTTT. Translation: CASSPQGSDTEAFF.

The chain combines TRBV27 with TRBJ1-1, with 7 bases lining up with TRBD1. V gave up 8 bases and J gave up 0 bases; unmatched junction bases: 6. The CDR3 extends over 14 amino acids. Looked up from germline, CDR1 is MNHEY and CDR2 is SMNVEV (reference sequence). The CDR3 reads CASGAQGLNTEAFF. Here the CDR3 DNA reads TGTGCCAGCGGAGCACAGGGGTTGAACACTGAAGCTTTCTTT.

The genes are TRBV4-1 and TRBJ1-5; tentatively, D is TRBD1 (6 bases). The germline V gene has CDR1 MGHRA and CDR2 YSYEKL. The CDR3 length is 14 residues. Trimming pared 4 bases from V and 6 bases from J, leaving 13 bases between. The CDR3 sequence is CASSRVQGIQPQHF. Written as DNA, the CDR3 is TGCGCCAGCAGCCGGGTACAGGGAATTCAGCCCCAGCATTTT.

V usage is TRBV7-9 and J usage is TRBJ2-1; D is undetermined. Looked up from germline, CDR1 is SEHNR and CDR2 is FQNEAQ (reference sequence). The CDR3 sequence is 13 residues long. With 5 bases removed from V and 9 bases from J, the gap between germline ends came to 14 bases. The CDR3 spells CASSPPIRSEQFF. The CDR3 nucleotides read TGTGCCAGCAGCCCTCCCATTCGCAGTGAGCAGTTCTTC.

The gene calls are TRBV7-9 and TRBJ1-5; D call uncertain. This CDR3 comprises 15 residues. V lost 4 bases to trimming and J lost 8 bases, with 18 bases between them. Germline V gene lookup returns CDR1 SEHNR and CDR2 FQNEAQ (reference sequence). The CDR3: CASSSRGVGWEPQHF. For the CDR3, the DNA is TGTGCCAGCAGCTCTAGAGGCGTCGGATGGGAGCCCCAGCATTTT.

The rearrangement joins TRBV28 to TRBJ1-1, with TRBD1 as a possible D gene (6 bases). This CDR3 comprises 14 residues. Germline CDR1 reads MDHEN; CDR2 reads SYDVKM. The V and J ends lost 6 bases and 6 bases respectively, with 17 bases between them. The CDR3 coding sequence is TGTGCCAGCAGGCTACAGGGTGGCAGGTCTGAAGCTTTCTTT. Residues: CASRLQGGRSEAFF.

The genes are TRBV3-1 (or the pseudogene TRBV3-2) and TRBJ1-5, with 7 nucleotides matching TRBD1. Germline V gives CDR1 LGHDT, CDR2 YNNKEL (reference sequence). Trimming cost V 3 bases and J 1 base; bases outside gene matches: 9. The CDR3 contains 17 residues. The CDR3 coding sequence is TGTGCCAGCAGCCAGGATCCAAGACAGGGAAGCAATCAGCCCCAGCATTTT. Translating gives CASSQDPRQGSNQPQHF.

The chain uses TRBV3-1 (or the pseudogene TRBV3-2) and TRBJ1-1, with TRBD1 identical over 8 bases. The CDR3 consists of 15 residues. CDR1 is LGHDT and CDR2 is YNNKEL in the germline V gene (reference sequence). V shed 3 bases, J shed 4 bases, and the junction held 7 bases outside the gene matches. The CDR3 nucleotides are TGTGCCAGCAGCCAGGAGGACAGGGAGAGCACTGAAGCTTTCTTT. It is translated as CASSQEDRESTEAFF.

This chain joins TRBV9 and TRBJ2-1, with 7 bases that match TRBD1. The germline V gene has CDR1 SGDLS and CDR2 YYNGEE. The CDR3 is 15 residues long. V gave up 4 bases and J gave up 4 bases; unmatched junction bases: 8. The DNA for the CDR3 is TGTGCCAGCAGCCAGAGGGGACAGCAATACAATGAGCAGTTCTTC. Its translation: CASSQRGQQYNEQFF.

As for this clone: Within the sample, other DNA sequences also encode this same CDR3. This chain links TRBV29-1 with TRBJ1-5, with a weak D call TRBD1 (6 bases). The CDR3 length is 13 residues. The germline gives CDR1 SQVTM, CDR2 ANQGSEA. With 6 bases removed from V and 7 bases from J, the gap between germline ends came to 16 bases. CDR3 bases: TGCAGCGTCACTCAGGGGCTCGGCCAGCCCCAGCATTTT. Translating gives CSVTQGLGQPQHF. The variable domain in full, completed from reference TRBV29-1 and TRBJ1-5, reads SAVISQKPSRDICQRGTSLTIQCQVDSQVTMMFWYRQQPGQSLTLIATANQGSEATYESGFVIDKFPISRPNLTFSTLTVSNMSPEDSSIYLCSVTQGLGQPQHFGDGTRLSIL.